The T cell receptor (beta chain) described here comes from a study of blood T cells in healthy people across ages. The CDR3 sequence is 16 residues long. Germline loops: CDR1 ENHRY, CDR2 SYGVKD. The V end lost 0 bases, the J end lost 9 bases, and 20 bases lay between the germline ends. A sample-barcoded 5' primer and a J-beta primer mix were used in a second PCR of roughly 7 to 12 cycles. TCRdb ran MiXCR on the 5' RACE reads and lists one entry per CDR3 protein. The sample lists hundreds of thousands of distinct CDR3 sequences, under 65% occurring once. Study conclusions and caveats: Unsorted PBMCs prevented conclusive naive versus antigen-experienced comparison.

This clonotype was counted a few times. Its antigen is unidentified. Extraction of total RNA produced a minimum of 6 micrograms from each sample. The receptor comes from a man between 60 and 75 years old in good health. The chain combines TRBV10-3 with TRBJ1-1; tentatively, D is TRBD1 (6 bases). The sequenced sample was blood. The CDR3 DNA follows: TGTGCCATCAGTGAGTCGAATCCGGGGGGGACAATCAAAGCTTTCTTT. Its protein product is CAISESNPGGTIKAFF.